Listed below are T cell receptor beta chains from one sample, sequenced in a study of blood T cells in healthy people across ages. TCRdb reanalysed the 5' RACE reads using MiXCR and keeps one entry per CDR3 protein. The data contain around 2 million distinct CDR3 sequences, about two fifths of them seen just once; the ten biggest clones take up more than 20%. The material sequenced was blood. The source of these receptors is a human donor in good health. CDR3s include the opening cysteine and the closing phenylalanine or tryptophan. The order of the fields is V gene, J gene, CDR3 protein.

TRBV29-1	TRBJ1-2	CSGQTWPGYTF
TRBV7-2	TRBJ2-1	CASSLVVGKGEQFF
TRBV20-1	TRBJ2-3	CSVFRGATDTQYF
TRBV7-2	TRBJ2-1	CASSLGREANEQFF
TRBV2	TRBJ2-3	CARSGGTEYTDTQYF
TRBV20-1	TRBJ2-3	CSARDSGLLTDTQYF
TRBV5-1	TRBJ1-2	CASSLGHGNYGYTF
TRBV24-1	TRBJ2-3	CASGQGTGTDTQYF
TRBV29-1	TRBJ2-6	CSTLVVDRASGANVLTF
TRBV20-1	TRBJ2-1	CSARTGQSSYNEQFF
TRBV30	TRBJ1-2	CAWSPDRVFYGYTF
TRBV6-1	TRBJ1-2	CASGYDRGGGGYTF
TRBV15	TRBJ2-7	CATSSRALYF
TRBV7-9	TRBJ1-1	CASSSQRQGMNTEAFF
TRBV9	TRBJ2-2	CASSVGLWGNTGELFF
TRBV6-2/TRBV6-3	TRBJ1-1	CASSYSGGEGTEAFF
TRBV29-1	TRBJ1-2	CSVSRSNYGYTF
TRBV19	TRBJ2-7	CASSIGTGHYEQYF
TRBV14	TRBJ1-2	CASSQFRDSGYTF
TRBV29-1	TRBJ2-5	CSVGRGPQETQYF
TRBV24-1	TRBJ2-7	CATSDPGTGVYEQYF
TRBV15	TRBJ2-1	CATIQPGAAGSYNEQFF
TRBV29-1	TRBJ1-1	CSGSAGSGGAFF
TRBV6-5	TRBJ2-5	CASSSTYTQYF
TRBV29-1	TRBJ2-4	CSALDSLRGNIQYF
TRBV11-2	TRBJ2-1	CASSQKVEQPNNEQFF